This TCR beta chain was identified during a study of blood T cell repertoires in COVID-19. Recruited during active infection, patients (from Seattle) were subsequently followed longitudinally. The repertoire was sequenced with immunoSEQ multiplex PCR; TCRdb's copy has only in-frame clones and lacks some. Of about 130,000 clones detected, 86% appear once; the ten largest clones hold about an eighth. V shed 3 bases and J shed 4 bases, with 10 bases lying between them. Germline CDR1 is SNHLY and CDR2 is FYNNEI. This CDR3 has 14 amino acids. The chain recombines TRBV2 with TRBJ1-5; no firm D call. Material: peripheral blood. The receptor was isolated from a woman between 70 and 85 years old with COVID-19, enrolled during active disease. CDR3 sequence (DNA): TGTGCCAGCAGTGATAGAATCATTAATCAGCCCCAGCATTTT. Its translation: CASSDRIINQPQHF.